These 28 T cell receptor beta chains share one sample of origin, sequenced in a study of T cells in Graves' hyperthyroidism and ophthalmopathy. Regions amplified from RNA transcripts were the TCR beta CDR3 regions. First-round RT-PCR with HTBI primers amplified the TCR CDR3 region. TCRdb reprocessed the multiplex PCR reads via MiXCR and lists one record per CDR3 protein. The data contain roughly 840,000 distinct CDR3 sequences, about 38% of them seen just once; the ten biggest clones take up 7.5% to 9.5%. The sample comprised blood. These receptors all stem from a man aged 18 to 30 with Graves' hyperthyroidism.

The rearrangement joins TRBV6-6 to TRBJ2-3, with D perhaps TRBD1 or TRBD2 (5 bases each). This CDR3 region has 15 residues. V shed 2 bases and J shed 2 bases, with 11 bases lying between them. Germline CDR1 is MNHNY and CDR2 is SVGAGI (reference sequence). The CDR3: CASSYGGDLTDTQYF. CDR3 nucleotide sequence: TGTGCCAGCAGTTACGGGGGAGACCTCACAGATACGCAGTATTTT.

This clonotype showed up just once. This chain uses TRBV6-1 with TRBJ1-1; 7 bases are a match to TRBD1. Germline CDR1 reads MNHNS; CDR2 reads SASEGT. V lost 4 bases to trimming and J lost 11 bases; unmatched junction nucleotides: 13. CDR3 length: 14 residues. The CDR3 loop reads CASSASGQSLTAFF. DNA of the CDR3: TGTGCCAGCAGTGCCTCGGGACAGAGCCTCACGGCTTTCTTT.

V and J are TRBV10-3 and TRBJ2-7; D call uncertain. V was shortened by 10 bases and J by 2 bases, with 18 bases between the two germline ends. This CDR3 spans 14 amino acids. From germline, CDR1 is ENHRY and CDR2 SYGVKD. Here the CDR3 reads CASTLSPTTYEQYF. The CDR3 DNA is TGTGCCAGCACCCTGAGCCCCACCACCTACGAGCAGTACTTC.

The chain is built from TRBV2 and TRBJ1-5, with D possibly matching TRBD1 (5 bases). In germline, CDR1 is SNHLY, CDR2 FYNNEI. The CDR3 contains 14 residues. Trimming took off 5 bases at V and 4 bases at J, with 12 bases between the two ends. This CDR3 reads CASSSGGWNQPQHF. For the CDR3, the DNA is TGTGCCAGCAGTTCCGGGGGGTGGAATCAGCCCCAGCATTTT.

Ten or more counts support this clonotype. The rearrangement links TRBV7-2 to TRBJ1-3; D is unresolved. The CDR3 runs to 13 residues. V lost 0 bases to trimming and J lost 6 bases, with 6 bases between them. The germline CDR1 and CDR2 sequences are SGHTA and FQGNSA. The CDR3 region has the DNA TGTGCCAGCAGCTTAGCAACGGCAAACACCATATATTTT. This gives the protein CASSLATANTIYF. The complete variable domain, with remaining parts taken from reference TRBV7-2 and TRBJ1-3, reads GAGVSQSPSNKVTEKGKDVELRCDPISGHTALYWYRQSLGQGLEFLIYFQGNSAPDKSGLPSDRFSAERTGGSVSTLTIQRTQQEDSAVYLCASSLATANTIYFGEGSWLTVV.

J is TRBJ2-2 and V is TRBV10-3, with D possibly matching TRBD2 (5 bases). The V end lost 2 bases, the J end lost 7 bases, and 5 bases lay between the germline ends. This CDR3 has 12 amino acids. From germline, CDR1 is ENHRY and CDR2 SYGVKD. CDR3 coding DNA: TGTGCCATCAGTGAGACTAGCGGGGAGCTGTTTTTT. The encoded protein is CAISETSGELFF.

This clonotype was observed a few times. The chain has TRBV9 and TRBJ2-7, with D perhaps matching TRBD1 or TRBD2 (5 bases each). CDR3 length: 13 residues. Deletions cut 4 bases from V and 5 bases from J, with 13 bases between. Germline values: CDR1 SGDLS, CDR2 YYNGEE. CDR3 in DNA: TGTGCCAGCAGCCCCCCATGGGGGAACGAGCAGTACTTC. This encodes CASSPPWGNEQYF.

The V gene is TRBV12-3 or TRBV12-4, the J gene TRBJ2-3; TRBD2 is a possible D gene (5 bases). The CDR3 is made up of 12 amino acids. V lost 3 bases and J lost 8, with 9 bases in between. CDR3 residues: CASSLDSATQYF. The DNA for the CDR3 is TGTGCCAGCAGTTTGGACTCTGCTACGCAGTATTTT.

The rearrangement uses TRBV2 and TRBJ2-5, with TRBD1 matching 7 bases. Germline loops: CDR1 SNHLY, CDR2 FYNNEI. Trimming at V came to 10 bases and at J to 5 bases, leaving 16 bases not matched to a gene. CDR3 length: 15 amino acids. DNA for the CDR3: TGTGCCACCCTAACATCAGTTCAGGGGGTTGAGACCCAGTACTTC. This sequence encodes CATLTSVQGVETQYF. The complete variable domain, with remaining parts taken from reference TRBV2 and TRBJ2-5, reads EPEVTQTPSHQVTQMGQEVILRCVPISNHLYFYWYRQILGQKVEFLVSFYNNEISEKSEIFDDQFSVERPDGSNFTLKIRSTKLEDSAMYFCATLTSVQGVETQYFGPGTRLLVL.

On this clonotype: A read error may account for a junction end that differs from germline. The chain joins TRBV7-9 to TRBJ2-7; 8 positions agree with TRBD2. Germline V CDR1 and CDR2: SEHNR, FQNEAQ (reference sequence). This CDR3 comprises 15 residues. CDR3 coding DNA: TGCGCCAGCAGCTTGGACACCGGGACTAGTGTGGAGCAGTACTTC. Translated, it gives CASSLDTGTSVEQYF.

V usage is TRBV29-1 and J usage is TRBJ1-1, with 7 bases fitting TRBD1. The V segment lost 2 bases and the J segment 1 base; nucleotides outside the gene matches: 4. This CDR3 is 14 amino acids long. Germline V gene sequence: CDR1 SQVTM, CDR2 ANQGSEA. The CDR3 DNA reads as TGCAGCGTTGAATTACAGGGGAGGAACACTGAAGCTTTCTTT. It specifies CSVELQGRNTEAFF.

This clonotype was seen repeatedly, ten times or more. J is TRBJ2-5 and V is TRBV15; D is ambiguous. The CDR3 covers 15 residues. V was trimmed by 0 bases and J by 5 bases, leaving 13 bases between them. Germline V gene sequence: CDR1 LNHNV, CDR2 YYDKDF (reference sequence). CDR3 sequence reads: CATSRERRGAETQYF. The DNA of the CDR3 is TGTGCCACCAGCAGAGAACGCCGCGGTGCTGAGACCCAGTACTTC.

This clonotype was observed once. The gene calls are TRBV12-3 or TRBV12-4 and TRBJ1-5, with a tentative D call TRBD1 (6 bases). V was shortened by 6 bases and J by 7 bases, with 13 bases between the two germline ends. This CDR3 is built from 13 residues. CDR3 loop: CASRQGHEQPQHF. The CDR3 DNA follows: TGTGCCAGCAGGCAGGGGCACGAGCAGCCCCAGCATTTT.

The chain has TRBV5-5 and TRBJ1-1, with D tentatively TRBD1 (5 bases). This CDR3 is built from 13 residues. Trimming removed 7 bases at V and 3 bases at J, with 13 bases between. In germline, CDR1 is SGHKS, CDR2 YYEKEE (reference sequence). CDR3 loop: CASYSSGDTEAFF. In nucleotides, the CDR3 is TGTGCCAGCTATTCCTCGGGGGACACTGAAGCTTTCTTT.

Comment on this clonotype: The CDR3 does not close with the conserved phenylalanine or tryptophan, likely indicating a read error. No DNA is shown, since the ends of the CDR3 on it are uncertain; the CDR3 is the one TCRdb lists. This chain links TRBV7-9 with TRBJ2-7; TRBD1 is the table's D call and was not checked against the DNA. Germline V gene data show CDR1 as SEHNR and CDR2 as FQNEAQ (reference sequence). A total of 8 residues make up the CDR3, ends included. The CDR3 loop reads CASSFPRQ.

CDR3 bases: TGTGCCAGCAGTGAAAAACTTAGACTAGCGGGGGAAGAGACCCAGTACTTC. The encoded protein is CASSEKLRLAGEETQYF. The V and J genes are TRBV6-1 and TRBJ2-5, with 12 bases fitting TRBD2. V lost 2 bases, J lost 3 bases, and 7 bases stayed unmatched. The V gene's germline CDR1 is MNHNS and CDR2 SASEGT. The CDR3 has 17 amino acids.

This clonotype was seen ten or more times. The chain couples TRBV19 to TRBJ1-1, with 8 bases lining up with TRBD1. CDR1 and CDR2 from the germline V gene are LNHDA and SQIVND (reference sequence). There are 14 residues in the CDR3. The junction had 7 bases not matched to a gene; V was cut back by 5 bases and J by 5 bases. CDR3 loop: CASSLGQGWTEAFF. In DNA, the CDR3 is TGTGCCAGTAGTCTAGGACAGGGCTGGACTGAAGCTTTCTTT.

This clonotype was detected ten times or more. The chain recombines TRBV10-3 with TRBJ2-2; tentatively, D is TRBD2 (5 bases). CDR3 length: 13 residues. The germline CDR1 and CDR2 sequences are ENHRY and SYGVKD. Trimming pared 9 bases from V and 7 bases from J, leaving 15 bases between. In nucleotides, the CDR3 is TGTGCCATGTCTTTTGCGGGCGGCGGGGAGCTGTTTTTT. This codes for CAMSFAGGGELFF.

Here the CDR3 reads CATSRGKGSSEQYF. The CDR3 DNA sequence: TGTGCCACCAGCAGAGGTAAAGGATCAAGCGAGCAGTACTTC. The J gene is TRBJ2-7, the V gene TRBV15; D gene uncertain. This CDR3 is 14 amino acids long. Trimming left V 1 base short and J 6 bases short, with 13 bases between. CDR1 is LNHNV, CDR2 YYDKDF, per germline (reference sequence).

This rearrangement joins TRBV5-1 to TRBJ2-7; D assignment may be TRBD1 or TRBD2 (5 bases each). Germline CDR1 is SGHRS and CDR2 is YFSETQ. The CDR3 length is 15 residues. The V end lost 5 bases, the J end lost 4 bases, and 19 bases lay between the germline ends. CDR3 nucleotide sequence: TGCGCCAGCAGATCGGGACCCCAAAGGCTATACGAGCAGTACTTC. Translated, it gives CASRSGPQRLYEQYF.

The chain carries TRBV25-1 and TRBJ2-5; TRBD1 is a possible D gene (6 bases). Trimming stripped 4 bases from V and 4 bases from J, with 19 bases between. Per germline, CDR1 MGHDK and CDR2 SYGVNS. The CDR3 consists of 16 residues. CDR3 loop: CASSAGAGAERETQYF. The CDR3 coding sequence is TGTGCCAGCAGTGCTGGGGCAGGGGCGGAACGAGAGACCCAGTACTTC.

This clonotype was seen more than once but under ten times. The chain links TRBV7-9 to TRBJ1-3; D is perhaps TRBD1 (5 bases). Between the trimmed V and J ends, which lost 8 bases and 1 base, there was a span of 21 bases. The CDR3 totals 17 residues. Germline V lookup: CDR1 SEHNR, CDR2 FQNEAQ (reference sequence). The CDR3 DNA reads as TGTGCCAGCCGTTCCCAGGGATCGGTTTCGTCTGGAAACACCATATATTTT. Amino acids: CASRSQGSVSSGNTIYF.

This clonotype was detected only a few times. The rearrangement links TRBV19 to TRBJ1-1; possible D gene TRBD1, 6 bases. V was shortened by 5 bases and J by 4 bases, with 20 bases between the two germline ends. This CDR3 region has 16 residues. Per the germline V gene, CDR1 is LNHDA and CDR2 is SQIVND (reference sequence). The CDR3 sequence is CASSPRTGNPSTEAFF. In nucleotides, the CDR3 is TGTGCCAGTAGTCCTCGAACAGGGAATCCCTCCACTGAAGCTTTCTTT. The variable domain in full, with the rest retrieved from reference TRBV19 and TRBJ1-1, is DGGITQSPKYLFRKEGQNVTLSCEQNLNHDAMYWYRQDPGQGLRLIYYSQIVNDFQKGDIAEGYSVSREKKESFPLTVTSAQKNPTAFYLCASSPRTGNPSTEAFFGQGTRLTVV.

There are a few counts of this clonotype. J is TRBJ2-7 and V is TRBV14, with D possibly matching TRBD1 (6 bases). CDR3 length: 16 residues. Trimming left V 1 base short and J 2 bases short, with 15 bases between. CDR1 is SGHDN, CDR2 FVKESK, per germline. This chain's CDR3 is CASSQVAGALPYEQYF. CDR3 DNA sequence: TGTGCCAGCAGCCAAGTTGCAGGGGCGTTACCCTACGAGCAGTACTTC.

The chain uses TRBV7-6 and TRBJ1-1; TRBD1 might be the D (5 bases). The CDR3 is made up of 15 amino acids. Trimming removed 4 bases from V and 4 bases from J, with 16 bases in between. Per the germline V gene, CDR1 is SGHVS and CDR2 is FNYEAQ. Written as DNA, the CDR3 is TGTGCCAGCAGCTCCGAGGCGTCCGGGGGCACTGAAGCTTTCTTT. Translated, it gives CASSSEASGGTEAFF. The full variable domain, with the rest looked up from reference TRBV7-6 and TRBJ1-1, is GAGVSQSPRYKVTKRGQDVALRCDPISGHVSLYWYRQALGQGPEFLTYFNYEAQQDKSGLPNDRFSAERPEGSISTLTIQRTEQRDSAMYRCASSSEASGGTEAFFGQGTRLTVV.

This clonotype was seen once. Because the CDR3 is missing its conserved closing phenylalanine or tryptophan, this is likely a read error. Because the CDR3's place on the DNA is in doubt, the DNA is left out and the CDR3 is given as listed by TCRdb. CDR3 sequence: CASPYEGHLAISPSMV. This chain uses TRBV2 with TRBJ1-5; TRBD1, the D gene given by the table, was not confirmed from the DNA. Germline CDR1 is SNHLY and CDR2 is FYNNEI. The CDR3 is 16 amino acids long, termini counted.

This chain joins TRBV9 and TRBJ2-7; no clear D gene. Germline CDR1 and CDR2: SGDLS and YYNGEE. V lost 4 bases and J 5 bases, leaving 10 bases between the germline ends. The CDR3 loop spans 12 amino acids. CDR3 coding DNA: TGTGCCAGCAGCTTAAGTCATCACGAGCAGTACTTC. Its protein product is CASSLSHHEQYF.

This chain uses TRBV29-1 with TRBJ1-6; no definite D call. Trimming took off 0 bases at V and 7 bases at J, with 13 bases between the two ends. The CDR3 is made up of 15 amino acids. The germline CDR1 and CDR2 sequences are SQVTM and ANQGSEA. CDR3 amino acids: CSVEDRTGGNSPLHF. The CDR3 DNA reads as TGCAGCGTTGAAGATAGGACGGGTGGCAATTCACCCCTCCACTTT. Together with reference TRBV29-1 and TRBJ1-6, the CDR3 gives the full variable domain: SAVISQKPSRDICQRGTSLTIQCQVDSQVTMMFWYRQQPGQSLTLIATANQGSEATYESGFVIDKFPISRPNLTFSTLTVSNMSPEDSSIYLCSVEDRTGGNSPLHFGNGTRLTVT.